The sequence of this T cell receptor (beta chain) was determined in a study of blood T cell repertoires in COVID-19. Study background: The United States, Italy and Spain supplied acute and convalescent COVID-19 samples. Nucleic acid was either cDNA or gDNA, and it came from T cells, B-cell-depleted T cells, or PBMCs.

There are 15 residues in the CDR3. CDR1 is SGHNT and CDR2 is YENEEA in the germline V gene. The trim removed 4 bases at V and 2 bases at J, leaving 1 base unmatched. This clone was seen only once. As processed by the authors: Estimation of nucleated cell counts relied on the amplification of reference gene primers. Measured with immunoSEQ multiplex PCR; TCRdb has only the in-frame clones, and not every one. V, J and clone size were drawn from that table, and D and trimming were deduced from the DNA. The data show under 85,000 clones, approximately 90% seen once. J is TRBJ2-7 and V is TRBV11-3; 14 bases line up with TRBD2. This receptor was identified in a man between 65 and 85 years old with active or convalescent COVID-19. The sample taken for sequencing was peripheral blood. As DNA, the CDR3 is TGTGCCAGCAGCTCGGGACTAGCGGGAGCCTACGAGCAGTACTTC. It yields the protein CASSSGLAGAYEQYF.